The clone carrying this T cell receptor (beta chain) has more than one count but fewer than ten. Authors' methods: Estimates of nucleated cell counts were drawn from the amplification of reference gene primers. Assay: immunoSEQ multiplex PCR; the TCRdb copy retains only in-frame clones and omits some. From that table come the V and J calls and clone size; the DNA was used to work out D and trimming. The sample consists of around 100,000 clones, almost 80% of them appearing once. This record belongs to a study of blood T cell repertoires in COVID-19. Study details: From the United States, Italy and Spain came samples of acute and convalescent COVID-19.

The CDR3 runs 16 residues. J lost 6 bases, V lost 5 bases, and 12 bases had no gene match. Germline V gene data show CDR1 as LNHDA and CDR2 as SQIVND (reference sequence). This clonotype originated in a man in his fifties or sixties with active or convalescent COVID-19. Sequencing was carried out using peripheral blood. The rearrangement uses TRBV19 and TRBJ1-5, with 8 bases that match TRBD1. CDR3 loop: CASSVLTGEWGQPQHF. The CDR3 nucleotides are TGTGCCAGTAGTGTTTTGACAGGGGAATGGGGTCAGCCCCAGCATTTT. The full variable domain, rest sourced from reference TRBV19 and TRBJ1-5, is DGGITQSPKYLFRKEGQNVTLSCEQNLNHDAMYWYRQDPGQGLRLIYYSQIVNDFQKGDIAEGYSVSREKKESFPLTVTSAQKNPTAFYLCASSVLTGEWGQPQHFGDGTRLSIL.